This T cell receptor beta chain was sequenced in a study of T cells after yellow fever vaccination. This clonotype was counted between two and nine times. V was cut by 0 bases and J by 7 bases, with 10 bases left in between. The CDR3 is made up of 12 amino acids. Looked up from germline, CDR1 is DFQATT and CDR2 is SNEGSKA (reference sequence). TCRdb re-called the 5' RACE reads through MiXCR, storing one row per CDR3 protein. The profile shows about 340,000 distinct CDR3 sequences, around 12% of them singletons. The rearrangement links TRBV20-1 to TRBJ2-7; D uncertain. This TCR was recovered from a young man who received the YFV17D yellow fever vaccine. The sample consisted of CD4+ T cells sorted from PBMCs, taken 15 days after the yellow fever booster vaccination. The CDR3 sequence is CSARDRAKEQYF. The CDR3 DNA reads as TGCAGTGCTAGAGATCGGGCGAAGGAGCAGTACTTC.